These 25 T cell receptor beta chains came from one sample sequenced in a study of blood T cell repertoires in COVID-19. Here immunoSEQ multiplex PCR was the method, and the copy in TCRdb shows in-frame clones only, minus some. Here the sample spans around 200,000 clones, roughly 87% being singletons. The sequenced sample consisted of PBMCs or T cells enriched from blood (not recorded which). These receptors all come from a man between 18 and 35 years old with acute COVID-19.

This chain connects TRBV28 to TRBJ1-5, with D possibly TRBD1 on 6 matching bases. V lost 2 bases, J lost 2 bases, and 13 bases lay in between. The CDR3 is 16 residues long. Germline V gene lookup returns CDR1 MDHEN and CDR2 SYDVKM. The CDR3 coding sequence is TGTGCCAGCAGTTTAACTAGTGGGGGCGGCAATCAGCCCCAGCATTTT. It is translated as CASSLTSGGGNQPQHF.

This sequence joins TRBV5-6 and TRBJ2-5, with TRBD2 matching 7 bases. J was trimmed by 5 bases and V by 2 bases; bases with no gene match: 6. Germline values: CDR1 SGHDT, CDR2 YYEEEE. The length of the CDR3 is 14 residues. This CDR3 is CASSFGLESETQYF. In DNA form, the CDR3 reads TGTGCCAGCAGCTTCGGACTAGAATCGGAGACCCAGTACTTC.

CDR3 sequence reads: CASSHQRLTRSYNEQFF. In DNA, the CDR3 is TGCGCCAGCAGCCACCAGCGGTTGACCCGCTCCTACAATGAGCAGTTCTTC. The chain couples TRBV4-1 to TRBJ2-1; possibly TRBD2 for D (5 bases). Trimming stripped 3 bases from V and 0 bases from J, with 15 bases between. Per the germline V gene, CDR1 is MGHRA and CDR2 is YSYEKL. The CDR3 has 17 amino acids.

The chain recombines TRBV2 with TRBJ1-3; the D is unclear. Looked up from germline, CDR1 is SNHLY and CDR2 is FYNNEI. The CDR3 is 13 amino acids. Trimming cost V 6 bases and J 0 bases, with 6 bases left between them. CDR3 region: CASRQNSGNTIYF. CDR3 nucleotides: TGTGCCAGCAGACAGAACTCTGGAAACACCATATATTTT.

The rearrangement uses TRBV7-9 and TRBJ1-1; D is undetermined. The germline gives CDR1 SEHNR, CDR2 FQNEAQ (reference sequence). This CDR3 has 15 residues. The V end lost 5 bases, the J end lost 0 bases, and 13 bases lay between the germline ends. CDR3: CASSPRGLMNTEAFF. The CDR3 DNA reads as TGTGCCAGCAGCCCCCGAGGGCTAATGAACACTGAAGCTTTCTTT.

This rearrangement joins TRBV4-1 to TRBJ2-1; 11 nucleotides align to TRBD2. This CDR3 is 16 amino acids long. V was pared by 1 base and J by 7 bases, with 6 bases of the junction left unmatched. The germline CDR1 and CDR2 sequences are MGHRA and YSYEKL. The CDR3, as DNA: TGCGCCAGCAGCCAAGTCACTAGCGGGAGTAGGAATGAGCAGTTCTTC. Translated: CASSQVTSGSRNEQFF.

The chain couples TRBV3-1 (or the pseudogene TRBV3-2) to TRBJ2-7, with 8 bases fitting TRBD2. CDR1 LGHDT and CDR2 YNNKEL come from the germline V gene (reference sequence). V gave up 4 bases and J gave up 4 bases; unmatched junction bases: 12. The CDR3 runs 16 residues. CDR3 sequence (DNA): TGTGCCAGCAGCCGCGCCCCCGGGAGGGCCGAGTACGAGCAGTACTTC. It yields the protein CASSRAPGRAEYEQYF.

The chain combines TRBV3-1 (or the pseudogene TRBV3-2) with TRBJ2-4; perhaps TRBD2 as D (6 bases). V shed 4 bases and J shed 5 bases, with 12 bases lying between them. CDR1 and CDR2 (germline): LGHDT, YNNKEL (reference sequence). The CDR3 extends over 14 amino acids. CDR3 DNA sequence: TGTGCCAGCAGCCTGGAGGGTACCCAAAACATTCAGTACTTC. It is translated as CASSLEGTQNIQYF.

This chain uses TRBV30 with TRBJ1-1, with D perhaps matching TRBD1 (6 bases). This CDR3 has 11 residues. Germline V gene sequence: CDR1 GTSNPN, CDR2 SVGIG (reference sequence). The V gene lost 2 bases and the J gene lost 8 bases, with 9 bases spanning the gap. CDR3 protein: CAWSPDREAFF. CDR3 bases: TGTGCCTGGAGTCCCGACAGGGAAGCTTTCTTT.

This sequence joins TRBV28 and TRBJ1-4, with 9 bases matching TRBD1. Per the germline V gene, CDR1 is MDHEN and CDR2 is SYDVKM. V was pared by 7 bases and J by 8 bases, with 14 bases of the junction left unmatched. The CDR3 totals 16 residues. CDR3 DNA: TGTGCCAGCATTCAACCGACCGGGACAGGGAAAGAAAAACTGTTTTTT. Its translation is CASIQPTGTGKEKLFF.

V gene TRBV19 combines with J gene TRBJ2-7; 14 bases match TRBD2. From germline, CDR1 is LNHDA and CDR2 SQIVND (reference sequence). There are 17 residues in the CDR3. The ends lost 7 bases at V and 6 bases at J; junction bases unmatched: 14. DNA of the CDR3: TGTGCCAGTACCGTTGGGAGACTAGCGGGAGGGCCTGGCGAGCAGTACTTC. This codes for CASTVGRLAGGPGEQYF.

The rearrangement joins TRBV12-5 to TRBJ1-6; TRBD1 is a possible D gene (5 bases). CDR1 and CDR2 (germline): LGHNT, FRNRAP. With 5 bases removed from V and 14 bases from J, the gap between germline ends came to 13 bases. CDR3 size: 12 residues. The CDR3 DNA sequence: TGTGCTAGTGGTCTCCCCGGGGGGTCCCTCCACTTT. Translating gives CASGLPGGSLHF. The full variable domain, completed using reference TRBV12-5 and TRBJ1-6, is DARVTQTPRHKVTEMGQEVTMRCQPILGHNTVFWYRQTMMQGLELLAYFRNRAPLDDSGMPKDRFSAEMPDATLATLKIQPSEPRDSAVYFCASGLPGGSLHFGNGTRLTVT.

The chain combines TRBV4-2 with TRBJ1-1, with a weak D call TRBD1 (5 bases). The CDR3 spans 14 residues. CDR1 is LGHNA, CDR2 YNFKEQ, per germline. The V and J ends lost 3 bases and 1 base respectively, with 9 bases between them. CDR3 residues: CASSQRQGNTEAFF. DNA of the CDR3: TGTGCCAGCAGCCAGAGGCAGGGGAACACTGAAGCTTTCTTT.

This clone was seen only a few times. The V call is TRBV13, the J call TRBJ1-1; 11 bases agree with TRBD1. The CDR3 is made up of 18 amino acids. Germline CDR1 and CDR2: PRHDT and FYEKMQ (reference sequence). V trimming: 5 bases; J trimming: 0 bases; junction bases outside the gene matches: 11. Here the CDR3 reads CASSERDRGVIMNTEAFF. The CDR3 DNA follows: TGTGCCAGCAGCGAACGGGACAGGGGGGTAATAATGAACACTGAAGCTTTCTTT.

V is TRBV3-1 (or the pseudogene TRBV3-2) and J is TRBJ2-3; 11 nucleotides line up with TRBD2. The germline CDR1 and CDR2 sequences are LGHDT and YNNKEL (reference sequence). V lost 0 bases, J lost 6 bases, and 5 bases stayed unmatched. The CDR3 totals 16 residues. This CDR3 is CASSQDSSGRSDTQYF. The CDR3 bases are TGTGCCAGCAGCCAAGATTCTAGCGGGAGGTCGGATACGCAGTATTTT.

This chain connects TRBV10-1 to TRBJ2-2; TRBD2 aligns across 8 bases. J lost 3 bases, V lost 6 bases, and 3 bases had no gene match. The CDR3 covers 14 residues. The germline V gene encodes CDR1 WNHNN and CDR2 SYGVQD (reference sequence). The CDR3 spells CASRSGGDTGELFF. The CDR3 nucleotides are TGCGCCAGCAGGAGCGGGGGCGACACCGGGGAGCTGTTTTTT.

The rearrangement joins TRBV11-2 to TRBJ1-4; 9 bases line up with TRBD1. Per the germline V gene, CDR1 is SGHAT and CDR2 is FQNNGV. The CDR3 is 16 amino acids. The V gene end was trimmed by 2 bases and the J gene end by 5 bases; junction bases not matched to a gene: 6. For the CDR3, the DNA is TGTGCCAGCAGCTTACTCACCGGGACAGGGAATGAAAAACTGTTTTTT. Its protein product is CASSLLTGTGNEKLFF.

The chain recombines TRBV19 with TRBJ1-6; 11 bases line up with TRBD1. Germline lookup yields CDR1 LNHDA and CDR2 SQIVND (reference sequence). V lost 3 bases to trimming and J lost 9 bases; unmatched junction nucleotides: 4. CDR3 size: 15 residues. CDR3 protein: CASSIAGTGGSPLHF. The CDR3 region has the DNA TGTGCCAGTAGTATCGCCGGGACAGGGGGTTCACCCCTCCACTTT.

This clone appeared once. The chain employs TRBV7-2 and TRBJ1-5; D ambiguous. This CDR3 has 14 amino acids. Germline V gene sequence: CDR1 SGHTA, CDR2 FQGNSA. Between the trimmed V and J ends, which lost 4 bases and 5 bases, there was a span of 12 bases. The CDR3: CASSWAGSDQPQHF. CDR3 nucleotide sequence: TGTGCCAGCAGCTGGGCAGGAAGTGATCAGCCCCAGCATTTT.

The rearrangement links TRBV7-3 to TRBJ2-3; TRBD2 aligns across 12 bases. Germline-derived CDR1 and CDR2 are SGHTA and FQGTGA. V shed 4 bases, J shed 4 bases, and the junction held 6 bases outside the gene matches. The CDR3 extends over 16 amino acids. The CDR3 loop reads CASSSGLAGMSDTQYF. CDR3 sequence (DNA): TGTGCCAGCAGCTCCGGACTAGCGGGAATGTCAGATACGCAGTATTTT.

The chain has TRBV19 and TRBJ1-2; a weak D match, TRBD1 (5 bases). Per the germline V gene, CDR1 is LNHDA and CDR2 is SQIVND (reference sequence). The CDR3 covers 15 residues. Trimming pared 4 bases from V and 0 bases from J, leaving 12 bases between. In DNA, the CDR3 is TGTGCCAGTAGTACTCAAAGGGGATCTAACTATGGCTACACCTTC. It yields the protein CASSTQRGSNYGYTF.

V and J are TRBV10-1 and TRBJ2-3; D may be TRBD2 (6 bases). Trimming stripped 2 bases from V and 7 bases from J, with 10 bases between. CDR3 length: 13 residues. The germline V gene has CDR1 WNHNN and CDR2 SYGVQD (reference sequence). The CDR3 is CASSERESNTQYF. The CDR3 DNA reads as TGCGCCAGCAGTGAGCGGGAGTCAAATACGCAGTATTTT.

The J gene is TRBJ1-3, the V gene TRBV7-2; 7 nucleotides align to TRBD1. CDR1 and CDR2 (germline): SGHTA, FQGNSA. The CDR3 contains 16 residues. With V trimmed by 3 bases and J by 0 bases, 5 bases remained unmatched. The CDR3 DNA is TGTGCCAGCAGCTTCGGACAGGCCAACTCTGGAAACACCATATATTTT. Translating it yields CASSFGQANSGNTIYF.

A few counts support this clone. The chain joins TRBV2 to TRBJ1-1, with D tentatively TRBD1 (6 bases). The germline CDR1 and CDR2 sequences are SNHLY and FYNNEI. Trimming took 6 bases from V and 1 from J, leaving 12 bases between them. This CDR3 is built from 14 residues. In DNA form, the CDR3 reads TGTGCCAGCAGGGCCGGGACATCGAACACTGAAGCTTTCTTT. Its translation: CASRAGTSNTEAFF. Filled out from reference TRBV2 and TRBJ1-1, the complete variable domain reads EPEVTQTPSHQVTQMGQEVILRCVPISNHLYFYWYRQILGQKVEFLVSFYNNEISEKSEIFDDQFSVERPDGSNFTLKIRSTKLEDSAMYFCASRAGTSNTEAFFGQGTRLTVV.

This clone appeared a single time. The J gene is TRBJ1-1, the V gene TRBV5-1; D not certain. Germline V gene sequence: CDR1 SGHRS, CDR2 YFSETQ. The CDR3 has 16 amino acids. V lost 0 bases and J lost 4, with 16 bases in between. In DNA, the CDR3 is TGCGCCAGCAGCTTGGCCGAGGGCCCTGGGAGCACTGAAGCTTTCTTT. Its translation: CASSLAEGPGSTEAFF.